This TCR beta chain was profiled in a study of CD8+ T cells in alopecia areata. CDR1 and CDR2 from the germline V gene are SQVTM and ANQGSEA. The CDR3 spans 12 residues. V trimming: 6 bases; J trimming: 4 bases; junction bases outside the gene matches: 3. The treatment here: oral pan-JAK inhibitor, 5-10 mg twice daily. The table lists this clone with a count of one. Reverse transcribed after extraction, RNA yielded cDNA as the sequencing template. The table came from immunoSEQ multiplex PCR; TCRdb's copy has only in-frame clones and leaves some out. The profile shows 95,000 to 110,000 clones, 80% to 85% of them singletons.

Material: CD8+ T cells sorted from blood, obtained at week 24, from a patient treated with tofacitinib. The rearrangement uses TRBV29-1 and TRBJ2-7, with 10 bases aligning to TRBD2. The sequence derives from a human donor with alopecia areata. CDR3 residues: CSVRTSGYEQYF. For the CDR3, the DNA is TGCAGCGTCCGGACTAGCGGTTACGAGCAGTACTTC.